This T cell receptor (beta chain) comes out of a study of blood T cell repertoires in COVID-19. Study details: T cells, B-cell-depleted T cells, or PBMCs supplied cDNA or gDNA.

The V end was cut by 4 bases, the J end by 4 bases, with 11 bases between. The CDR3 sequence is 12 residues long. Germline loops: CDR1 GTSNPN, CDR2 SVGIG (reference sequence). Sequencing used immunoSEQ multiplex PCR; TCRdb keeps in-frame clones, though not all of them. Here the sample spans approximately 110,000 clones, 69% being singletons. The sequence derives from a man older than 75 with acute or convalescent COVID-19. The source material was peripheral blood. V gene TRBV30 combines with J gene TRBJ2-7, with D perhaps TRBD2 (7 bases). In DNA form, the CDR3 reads TGTGCCTGGAAGGGGGGGGAGTACGAGCAGTACTTC. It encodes CAWKGGEYEQYF.